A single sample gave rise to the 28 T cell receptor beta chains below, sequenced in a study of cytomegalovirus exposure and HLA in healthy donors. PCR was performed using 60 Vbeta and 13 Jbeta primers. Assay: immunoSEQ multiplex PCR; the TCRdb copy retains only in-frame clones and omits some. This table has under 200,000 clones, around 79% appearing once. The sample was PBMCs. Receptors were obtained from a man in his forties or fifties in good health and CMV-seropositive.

DNA for the CDR3: TGTGCCAGCTCACGACAGGGAGCTAACTATGGCTACACCTTC. Residues: CASSRQGANYGYTF. The rearrangement links TRBV18 to TRBJ1-2; 7 nucleotides agree with TRBD1. The V and J ends lost 4 bases and 0 bases, in that order; junction bases with no gene match: 2. This CDR3 spans 14 amino acids. Germline values: CDR1 KGHSH, CDR2 LQKENI. Using reference TRBV18 and TRBJ1-2 for the parts outside the CDR3, the full variable domain is NAGVMQNPRHLVRRRGQEARLRCSPMKGHSHVYWYRQLPEEGLKFMVYLQKENIIDESGMPKERFSAEFPKEGPSILRIQQVVRGDSAAYFCASSRQGANYGYTFGSGTRLTVV.

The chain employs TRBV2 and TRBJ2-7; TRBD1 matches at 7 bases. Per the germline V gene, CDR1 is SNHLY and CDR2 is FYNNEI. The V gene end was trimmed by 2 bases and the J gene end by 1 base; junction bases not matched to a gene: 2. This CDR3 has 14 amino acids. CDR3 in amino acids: CASSEQGQSYEQYV. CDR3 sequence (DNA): TGTGCCAGCAGTGAACAGGGACAGTCCTACGAGCAGTACGTC.

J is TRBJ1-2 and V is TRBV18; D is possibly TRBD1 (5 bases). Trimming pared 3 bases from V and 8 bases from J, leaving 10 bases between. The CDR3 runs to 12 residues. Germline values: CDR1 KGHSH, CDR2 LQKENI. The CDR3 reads CASSPGHEGYTF. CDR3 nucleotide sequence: TGTGCCAGCTCACCCGGACATGAGGGCTACACCTTC.

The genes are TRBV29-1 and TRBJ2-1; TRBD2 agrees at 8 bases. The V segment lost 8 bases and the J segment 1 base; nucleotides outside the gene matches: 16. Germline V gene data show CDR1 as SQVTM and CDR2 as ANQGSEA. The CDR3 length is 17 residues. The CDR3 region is CSPVAPIAGSSYNEQFF. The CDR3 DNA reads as TGCAGCCCCGTGGCACCTATAGCGGGGTCTTCCTACAATGAGCAGTTCTTC.

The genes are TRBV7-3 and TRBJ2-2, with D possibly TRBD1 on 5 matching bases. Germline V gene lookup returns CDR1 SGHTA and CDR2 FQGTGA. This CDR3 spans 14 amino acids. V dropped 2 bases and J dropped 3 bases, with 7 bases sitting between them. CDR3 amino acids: CASSLQGYTGELFF. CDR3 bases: TGTGCCAGCAGCTTACAGGGTTACACCGGGGAGCTGTTTTTT.

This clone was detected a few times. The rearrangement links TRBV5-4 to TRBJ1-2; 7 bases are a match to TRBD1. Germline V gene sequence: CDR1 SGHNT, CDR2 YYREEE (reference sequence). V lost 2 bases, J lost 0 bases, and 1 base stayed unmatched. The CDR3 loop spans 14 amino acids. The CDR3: CASSFTGANYGYTF. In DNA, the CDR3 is TGTGCCAGCAGCTTCACAGGGGCTAACTATGGCTACACCTTC.

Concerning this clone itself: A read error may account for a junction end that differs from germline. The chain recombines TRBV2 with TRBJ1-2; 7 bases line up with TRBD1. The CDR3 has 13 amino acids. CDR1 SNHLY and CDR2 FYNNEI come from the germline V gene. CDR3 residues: CASPGQWIYGYTF. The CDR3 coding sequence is TGTGCCAGTCCGGGACAGTGGATCTATGGCTACACCTTT.

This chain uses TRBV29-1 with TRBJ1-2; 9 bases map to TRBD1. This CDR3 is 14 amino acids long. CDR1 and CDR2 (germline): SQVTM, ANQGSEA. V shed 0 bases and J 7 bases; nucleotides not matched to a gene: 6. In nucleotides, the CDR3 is TGCAGCGTTGAAGATTGGGAGACAGGGGGTGGCTACACCTTC. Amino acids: CSVEDWETGGGYTF.

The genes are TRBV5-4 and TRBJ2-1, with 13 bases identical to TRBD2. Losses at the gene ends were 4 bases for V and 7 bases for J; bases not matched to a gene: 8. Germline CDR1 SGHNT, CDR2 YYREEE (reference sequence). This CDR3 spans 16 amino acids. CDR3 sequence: CASSAPGLAGANEQFF. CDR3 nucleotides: TGTGCCAGCAGCGCACCAGGACTAGCGGGGGCAAATGAGCAGTTCTTC. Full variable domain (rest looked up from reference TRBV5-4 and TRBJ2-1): ETGVTQSPTHLIKTRGQQVTLRCSSQSGHNTVSWYQQALGQGPQFIFQYYREEENGRGNFPPRFSGLQFPNYSSELNVNALELDDSALYLCASSAPGLAGANEQFFGPGTRLTVL.

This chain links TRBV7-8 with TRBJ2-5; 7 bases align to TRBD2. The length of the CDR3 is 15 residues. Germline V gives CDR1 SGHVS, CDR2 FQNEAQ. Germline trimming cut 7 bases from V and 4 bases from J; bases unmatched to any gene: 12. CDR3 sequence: CASTPRGDGAETQYF. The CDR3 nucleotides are TGTGCCAGCACCCCCCGGGGGGATGGGGCAGAGACCCAGTACTTC.

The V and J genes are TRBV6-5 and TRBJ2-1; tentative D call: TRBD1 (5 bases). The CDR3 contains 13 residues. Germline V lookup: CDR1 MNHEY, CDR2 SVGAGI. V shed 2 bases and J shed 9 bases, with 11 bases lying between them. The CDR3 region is CASSYTRVGEQFF. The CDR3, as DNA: TGTGCCAGCAGTTACACCAGGGTTGGTGAGCAGTTCTTC.

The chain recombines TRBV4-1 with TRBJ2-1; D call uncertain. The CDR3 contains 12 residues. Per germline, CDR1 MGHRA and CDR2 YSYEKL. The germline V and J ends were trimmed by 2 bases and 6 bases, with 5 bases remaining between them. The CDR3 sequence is CASSQHSNEQFF. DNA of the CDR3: TGCGCCAGCAGCCAACATTCCAATGAGCAGTTCTTC.

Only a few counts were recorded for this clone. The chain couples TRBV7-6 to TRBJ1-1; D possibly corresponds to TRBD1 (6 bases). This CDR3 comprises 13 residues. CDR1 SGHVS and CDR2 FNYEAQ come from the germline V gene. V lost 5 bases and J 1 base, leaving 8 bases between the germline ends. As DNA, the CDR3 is TGTGCCAGCAGCCAGGGGACGAACACTGAAGCTTTCTTT. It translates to CASSQGTNTEAFF.

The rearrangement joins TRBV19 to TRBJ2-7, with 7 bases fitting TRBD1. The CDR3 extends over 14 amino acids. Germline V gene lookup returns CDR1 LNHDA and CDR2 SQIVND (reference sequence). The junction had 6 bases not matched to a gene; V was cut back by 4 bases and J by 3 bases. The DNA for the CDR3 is TGTGCCAGTAGTACCCAGACAGGGAACTACGAGCAGTACTTC. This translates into CASSTQTGNYEQYF.

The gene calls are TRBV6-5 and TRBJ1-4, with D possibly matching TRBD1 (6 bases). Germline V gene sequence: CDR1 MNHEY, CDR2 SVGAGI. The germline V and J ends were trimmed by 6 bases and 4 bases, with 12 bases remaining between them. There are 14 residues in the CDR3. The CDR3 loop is CASRPGHLNEKLFF. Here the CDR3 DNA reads TGTGCCAGCAGACCGGGACACCTTAATGAAAAACTGTTTTTT.

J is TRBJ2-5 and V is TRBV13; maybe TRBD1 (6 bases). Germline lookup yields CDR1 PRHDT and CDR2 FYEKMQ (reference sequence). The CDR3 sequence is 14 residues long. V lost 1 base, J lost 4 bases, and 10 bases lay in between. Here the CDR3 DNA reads TGTGCCAGCAGCTTAGTAGCAGGGGCAGAGACCCAGTACTTC. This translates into CASSLVAGAETQYF.

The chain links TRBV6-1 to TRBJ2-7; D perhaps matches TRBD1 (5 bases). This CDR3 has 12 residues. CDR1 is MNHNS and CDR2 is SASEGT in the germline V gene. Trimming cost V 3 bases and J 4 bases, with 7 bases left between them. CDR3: CASSDQGYEQYF. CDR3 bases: TGTGCCAGCAGTGACCAGGGTTACGAGCAGTACTTC.

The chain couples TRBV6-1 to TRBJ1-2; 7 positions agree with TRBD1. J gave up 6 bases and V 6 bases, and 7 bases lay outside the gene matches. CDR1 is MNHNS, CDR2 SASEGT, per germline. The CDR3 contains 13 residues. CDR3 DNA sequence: TGTGCCAGCAGGGACAGGACGAGGCATGGCTACACCTTC. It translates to CASRDRTRHGYTF.

CDR3 region: CASSLAVEGYTGELFF. The CDR3 nucleotides read TGTGCCAGCAGCTTGGCTGTGGAGGGTTACACCGGGGAGCTGTTTTTT. The V gene is TRBV5-6, the J gene TRBJ2-2; maybe TRBD2 (6 bases). The V gene's germline CDR1 is SGHDT and CDR2 YYEEEE. The CDR3 extends over 16 amino acids. V lost 0 bases and J lost 3, with 12 bases in between.

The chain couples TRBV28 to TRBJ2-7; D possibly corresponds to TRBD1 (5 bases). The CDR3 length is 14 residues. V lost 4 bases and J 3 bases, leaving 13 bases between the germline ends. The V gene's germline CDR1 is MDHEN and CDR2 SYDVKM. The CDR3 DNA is TGTGCCAGCAGTTCTAGTGGGGCTGGCTACGAGCAGTACGTC. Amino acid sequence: CASSSSGAGYEQYV.

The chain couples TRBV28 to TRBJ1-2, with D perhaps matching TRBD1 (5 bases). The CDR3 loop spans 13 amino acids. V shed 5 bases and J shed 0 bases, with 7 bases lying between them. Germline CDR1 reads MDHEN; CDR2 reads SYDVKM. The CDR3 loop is CASSETANYGYTF. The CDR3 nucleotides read TGTGCCAGCAGTGAGACAGCTAACTATGGCTACACCTTC.

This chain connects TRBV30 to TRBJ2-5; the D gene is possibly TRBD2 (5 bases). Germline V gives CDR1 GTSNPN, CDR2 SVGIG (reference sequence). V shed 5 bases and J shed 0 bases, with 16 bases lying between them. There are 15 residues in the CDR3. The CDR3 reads CAWGLASGNQETQYF. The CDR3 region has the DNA TGTGCCTGGGGTTTGGCTTCGGGGAACCAAGAGACCCAGTACTTC.

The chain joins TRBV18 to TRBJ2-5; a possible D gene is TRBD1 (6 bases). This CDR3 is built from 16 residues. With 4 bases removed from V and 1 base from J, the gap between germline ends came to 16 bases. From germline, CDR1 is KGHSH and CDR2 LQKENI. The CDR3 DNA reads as TGTGCCAGCTCACGCGAACGTTCAGGGGCCCAAGAGACCCAGTACTTC. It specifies CASSRERSGAQETQYF.

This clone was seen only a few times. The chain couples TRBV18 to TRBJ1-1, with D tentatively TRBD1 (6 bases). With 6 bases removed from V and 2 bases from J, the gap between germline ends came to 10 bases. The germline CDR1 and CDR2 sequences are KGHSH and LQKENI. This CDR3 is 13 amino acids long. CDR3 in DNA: TGTGCCAGCTCGGACAGTTCAAACACTGAAGCTTTCTTT. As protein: CASSDSSNTEAFF.

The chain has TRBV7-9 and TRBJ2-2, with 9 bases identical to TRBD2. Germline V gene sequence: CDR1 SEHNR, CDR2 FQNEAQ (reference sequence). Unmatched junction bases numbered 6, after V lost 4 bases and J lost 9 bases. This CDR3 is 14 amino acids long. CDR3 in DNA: TGTGCCAGCAGCTCTGCGGGGGGGTCGAGGGAGCTGTTTTTT. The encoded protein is CASSSAGGSRELFF.

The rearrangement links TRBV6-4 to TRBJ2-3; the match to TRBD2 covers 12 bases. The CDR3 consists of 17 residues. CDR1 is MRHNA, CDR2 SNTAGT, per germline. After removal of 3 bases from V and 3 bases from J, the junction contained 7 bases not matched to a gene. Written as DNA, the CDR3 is TGTGCCAGCAGTGAGGTCCCTAGCGGGGGGGCGACAGATACGCAGTATTTT. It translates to CASSEVPSGGATDTQYF.

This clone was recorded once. The CDR3 sequence: CASRKNGQELQETQYF. CDR3 DNA: TGTGCCAGCAGGAAAAACGGACAGGAACTTCAAGAGACCCAGTACTTC. The chain is built from TRBV13 and TRBJ2-5; TRBD1 agrees at 7 bases. The J segment lost 2 bases and the V segment lost 6 bases, leaving 12 bases of the junction unmatched. Germline loops: CDR1 PRHDT, CDR2 FYEKMQ (reference sequence). The CDR3 length is 16 residues.

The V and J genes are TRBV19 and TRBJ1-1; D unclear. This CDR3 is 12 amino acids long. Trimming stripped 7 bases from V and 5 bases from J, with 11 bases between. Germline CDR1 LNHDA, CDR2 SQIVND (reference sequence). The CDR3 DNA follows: TGTGCCAGTACCCGGTCTGCTACTGAAGCTTTCTTT. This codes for CASTRSATEAFF.